The 32 T cell receptor beta chains listed next were all sequenced from one sample in a study of blood T cell repertoires in COVID-19. Sequencing was performed with immunoSEQ multiplex PCR; in TCRdb, only in-frame clones are kept and a portion is missing. The sample yields 150,000 to 200,000 clones, 75% to 80% seen once. The sequencing input was peripheral blood. Every receptor here comes from a woman aged 70-85 years with acute or convalescent COVID-19.

The rearrangement joins TRBV11-1 to TRBJ1-3, with 10 bases fitting TRBD1. Germline V gene sequence: CDR1 SGHAT, CDR2 FQDESV (reference sequence). V trimming: 5 bases; J trimming: 4 bases; junction bases outside the gene matches: 8. This CDR3 is 16 amino acids long. The CDR3 spells CASSGMTGGAGNTIYF. The CDR3 DNA is TGTGCCAGCAGCGGAATGACAGGGGGCGCCGGAAACACCATATATTTT.

V and J are TRBV5-3 and TRBJ2-7, with TRBD1 matching 9 bases. TRBV5-3 falls under the ORF class, with uncertain function. The CDR3 contains 18 residues. Trimming took 5 bases from V and 7 from J; bases not matched to a gene: 22. The CDR3 loop reads CARRYPGTGTGVKGEQYF. CDR3 coding DNA: TGTGCCAGAAGATACCCCGGGACAGGGACTGGGGTGAAAGGGGAGCAGTACTTC.

The chain recombines TRBV30 with TRBJ2-1, with a tentative D call TRBD2 (6 bases). Trimming shortened V by 3 bases and J by 9 bases, and 15 bases separated the two germline ends. Germline-derived CDR1 and CDR2 are GTSNPN and SVGIG (reference sequence). The CDR3 extends over 13 amino acids. CDR3 residues: CAWSRTSSGEQFF. The CDR3 DNA sequence: TGTGCCTGGAGCCGAACTAGCTCTGGTGAGCAGTTCTTC.

The V gene is TRBV7-2, the J gene TRBJ2-5, with 10 positions matching TRBD2. V was pared by 6 bases and J by 5 bases, with 12 bases of the junction left unmatched. Germline V gene data show CDR1 as SGHTA and CDR2 as FQGNSA. The CDR3 loop spans 16 amino acids. The chain's CDR3 is CASSPTLAGVTETQYF. The CDR3 nucleotides are TGTGCCAGCAGTCCTACTCTAGCGGGAGTAACGGAGACCCAGTACTTC.

The rearrangement uses TRBV29-1 and TRBJ2-3, with 12 bases aligning to TRBD2. This CDR3 spans 14 amino acids. V shed 4 bases, J shed 4 bases, and the junction held 3 bases outside the gene matches. Germline V gene lookup returns CDR1 SQVTM and CDR2 ANQGSEA. The CDR3 region has the DNA TGCAGCGTTGGGACTAGCGGGATTGCAGATACGCAGTATTTT. Translated, it gives CSVGTSGIADTQYF.

This clone was seen once. The rearrangement joins TRBV19 to TRBJ1-5; tentative D call: TRBD1 (5 bases). Germline V gives CDR1 LNHDA, CDR2 SQIVND (reference sequence). V was clipped by 9 bases and J by 6 bases, with 15 bases between them. There are 13 residues in the CDR3. CDR3 DNA: TGTGCCAGCCGGACGGGGGGGAGTCAGCCCCAGCATTTT. It translates to CASRTGGSQPQHF.

The rearrangement joins TRBV24-1 to TRBJ1-2, with 7 bases aligning to TRBD1. This CDR3 spans 13 amino acids. The V gene end was trimmed by 2 bases and the J gene end by 4 bases; junction bases not matched to a gene: 0. The germline CDR1 and CDR2 sequences are KGHDR and SFDVKD. This CDR3 reads CATSDWDSYGYTF. The DNA of the CDR3 is TGTGCCACCAGTGATTGGGACAGCTATGGCTACACCTTC.

CDR3 sequence (DNA): TGTGCCAGCGCGACAGGGGGGTCTAAAGAGCAGTACTTC. Encoded protein: CASATGGSKEQYF. This chain connects TRBV6-5 to TRBJ2-7; 9 nucleotides line up with TRBD1. CDR3 length equals 13 residues. J lost 7 bases, V lost 8 bases, and 9 bases had no gene match. CDR1 is MNHEY, CDR2 SVGAGI, per germline.

The chain combines TRBV5-1 with TRBJ2-2, with 10 bases that match TRBD2. The V and J ends lost 4 bases and 2 bases, in that order; junction bases with no gene match: 8. CDR1 and CDR2 (germline): SGHRS, YFSETQ. CDR3 size: 17 residues. The CDR3: CASSVTIAGGNTGELFF. The CDR3 region has the DNA TGCGCCAGCAGCGTAACCATAGCGGGAGGCAACACCGGGGAGCTGTTTTTT.

This chain connects TRBV7-6 to TRBJ2-2; tentatively, D is TRBD1 (5 bases). Germline CDR1 is SGHVS and CDR2 is FNYEAQ. V shed 5 bases and J shed 3 bases, with 22 bases lying between them. The CDR3 has 18 amino acids. The CDR3 region is CASSPDPRDSLYTGELFF. CDR3 DNA: TGTGCCAGCAGCCCAGACCCGAGAGACAGTCTCTACACCGGGGAGCTGTTTTTT.

The V call is TRBV6-5, the J call TRBJ2-2; D not certain. V was cut by 2 bases and J by 4 bases, with 14 bases left in between. The CDR3 is 16 amino acids. Looked up from germline, CDR1 is MNHEY and CDR2 is SVGAGI. CDR3 DNA: TGTGCCAGCAGTTACAGTCAGGCGATGGGCACCGGGGAGCTGTTTTTT. Its translation is CASSYSQAMGTGELFF.

The chain carries TRBV5-4 and TRBJ2-3; 8 bases fit TRBD1. The CDR3 has 16 amino acids. CDR1 is SGHNT, CDR2 YYREEE, per germline (reference sequence). Unmatched junction bases numbered 9, after V lost 0 bases and J lost 6 bases. This CDR3 is CASSLGAGGIVDTQYF. The CDR3 bases are TGTGCCAGCAGCTTGGGGGCAGGGGGCATAGTGGATACGCAGTATTTT.

The V gene is TRBV27, the J gene TRBJ1-3; TRBD1 matches at 8 bases. V was pared by 5 bases and J by 3 bases, with 3 bases of the junction left unmatched. From germline, CDR1 is MNHEY and CDR2 SMNVEV (reference sequence). The CDR3 is 14 amino acids. The CDR3 sequence is CASSPGQGGNTIYF. In DNA form, the CDR3 reads TGTGCCAGCAGTCCCGGACAGGGTGGAAACACCATATATTTT.

The rearrangement joins TRBV19 to TRBJ2-6, with 7 bases lining up with TRBD1. J gave up 0 bases and V 6 bases, and 14 bases lay outside the gene matches. From germline, CDR1 is LNHDA and CDR2 SQIVND (reference sequence). This CDR3 is built from 19 residues. The CDR3 DNA reads as TGTGCCAGTAGACCTTATAGGGGGCTCCCATTCTCTGGGGCCAACGTCCTGACTTTC. Its protein is CASRPYRGLPFSGANVLTF.

The CDR3 sequence is CASSRDRDSYEQYF. The CDR3 DNA sequence: TGCGCCAGCAGCCGCGACCGGGACTCATACGAGCAGTACTTC. The J gene is TRBJ2-7, the V gene TRBV4-1, with a weak D call TRBD2 (6 bases). The CDR3 runs 14 residues. V gave up 4 bases and J gave up 4 bases, with 14 bases separating them. CDR1 and CDR2 from the germline V gene are MGHRA and YSYEKL.

This chain connects TRBV21-1 to TRBJ1-3. TRBV21-1 is assigned pseudogene status. The CDR3 is made up of 13 amino acids. This CDR3 reads CPPRRYSGNTIYF. The CDR3 nucleotides are TGTCCCCCGAGGCGCTACTCTGGAAACACCATATATTTT.

There are a few counts of this clone. V usage is TRBV20-1 and J usage is TRBJ2-1; D is possibly TRBD2 (7 bases). The CDR3 spans 18 residues. CDR1 DFQATT and CDR2 SNEGSKA come from the germline V gene (reference sequence). Trimming stripped 3 bases from V and 4 bases from J, with 25 bases between. The CDR3 is CSASRLAEGGVYYNEQFF. Here the CDR3 DNA reads TGCAGTGCTAGTAGATTAGCGGAGGGGGGGGTTTATTACAATGAGCAGTTCTTC.

The count of this clone is one. The J gene is TRBJ1-2, the V gene TRBV27, with D hard to call. Trimming shortened V by 6 bases and J by 0 bases, and 11 bases separated the two germline ends. Germline lookup yields CDR1 MNHEY and CDR2 SMNVEV (reference sequence). The CDR3 is 14 amino acids. In DNA form, the CDR3 reads TGTGCCAGCAGCTTACGGTATACTAACTATGGCTACACCTTC. It encodes CASSLRYTNYGYTF.

This chain connects TRBV2 to TRBJ1-2; a weak D match, TRBD1 (5 bases). Germline lookup yields CDR1 SNHLY and CDR2 FYNNEI. The ends were cut back, 3 bases at V and 8 bases at J, with 13 bases in the middle. The CDR3 is 13 amino acids. CDR3 residues: CASSESGLGGYTF. In DNA form, the CDR3 reads TGTGCCAGCAGTGAGTCAGGGTTAGGGGGCTACACCTTC.

The genes are TRBV9 and TRBJ1-2; 9 bases agree with TRBD1. This CDR3 has 15 residues. V shed 3 bases and J 8 bases; nucleotides not matched to a gene: 11. Germline V gene lookup returns CDR1 SGDLS and CDR2 YYNGEE. The CDR3 loop is CASSAGPDRGSGYTF. CDR3 coding DNA: TGTGCCAGCAGCGCGGGACCGGACAGGGGAAGCGGCTACACCTTC.

V gene TRBV2 combines with J gene TRBJ2-2, with 12 bases that match TRBD2. With 8 bases clipped from V and 4 bases from J, the junction kept 5 bases outside the gene matches. The CDR3 covers 15 residues. Germline CDR1 reads SNHLY; CDR2 reads FYNNEI. The CDR3 coding sequence is TGTGCCAGCCGGGGGACTAGCGGGCGCACCGGGGAGCTGTTTTTT. This gives the protein CASRGTSGRTGELFF.

The chain combines TRBV20-1 with TRBJ2-2, with 8 bases identical to TRBD2. Germline trimming cut 3 bases from V and 4 bases from J; bases unmatched to any gene: 7. Germline V gene data show CDR1 as DFQATT and CDR2 as SNEGSKA (reference sequence). The CDR3 extends over 15 amino acids. The CDR3 spells CSASPGGARTGELFF. CDR3 DNA sequence: TGCAGTGCTAGTCCCGGGGGGGCGCGCACCGGGGAGCTGTTTTTT.

The chain links TRBV3-1 (or the pseudogene TRBV3-2) to TRBJ2-3; D might be TRBD2 (6 bases). Germline V CDR1 and CDR2: LGHDT, YNNKEL (reference sequence). V lost 1 base and J lost 4, with 9 bases in between. The CDR3 length is 14 residues. The CDR3 coding sequence is TGTGCCAGCAGCCAAGGGCGGGAAGCAGATACGCAGTATTTT. It specifies CASSQGREADTQYF.

The chain couples TRBV5-4 to TRBJ2-3, with D unclear. Germline V gene data show CDR1 as SGHNT and CDR2 as YYREEE (reference sequence). This CDR3 has 13 amino acids. The V gene lost 4 bases and the J gene lost 4 bases, with 10 bases spanning the gap. The CDR3 DNA sequence: TGTGCCAGCAGCGTGGATCGAGCAGATACGCAGTATTTT. Its translation: CASSVDRADTQYF.

This sequence joins TRBV2 and TRBJ2-4, with 7 positions matching TRBD1. V was clipped by 1 base and J by 6 bases; unmatched bases: 9. This CDR3 region has 16 residues. Germline assignment: CDR1 SNHLY and CDR2 FYNNEI. CDR3 sequence (DNA): TGTGCCAGCAGTGAAGATGGAGGTGCAGGGGGAAACATTCAGTACTTC. Residues: CASSEDGGAGGNIQYF.

The chain employs TRBV19 and TRBJ2-1; TRBD1 matches 10 bases. Germline-derived CDR1 and CDR2 are LNHDA and SQIVND (reference sequence). This CDR3 has 14 amino acids. V was pared by 4 bases and J by 7 bases, with 4 bases of the junction left unmatched. In DNA form, the CDR3 reads TGTGCCAGTAGTAATCCGGACAGGGGGAATGAGCAGTTCTTC. It specifies CASSNPDRGNEQFF.

This rearrangement joins TRBV19 to TRBJ1-5; no reliable D call. The V end was cut by 1 base, the J end by 7 bases, with 14 bases between. CDR1 and CDR2 (germline): LNHDA, SQIVND (reference sequence). This CDR3 is built from 15 residues. The CDR3 loop is CASSIVTGVGQPQHF. For the CDR3, the DNA is TGTGCCAGTAGTATAGTGACGGGAGTAGGACAGCCCCAGCATTTT.

The genes are TRBV19 and TRBJ2-7; D is ambiguous. The germline V gene encodes CDR1 LNHDA and CDR2 SQIVND (reference sequence). With 1 base removed from V and 3 bases from J, the gap between germline ends came to 7 bases. CDR3 length equals 13 residues. CDR3 DNA: TGTGCCAGTAGTATAGGTCCCTTCTACGAGCAGTACTTC. Translation gives CASSIGPFYEQYF.

The V and J genes are TRBV6-5 and TRBJ1-1; tentative D call: TRBD1 (6 bases). V dropped 7 bases and J dropped 0 bases, with 9 bases sitting between them. Germline assignment: CDR1 MNHEY and CDR2 SVGAGI. The CDR3 totals 13 residues. Written as DNA, the CDR3 is TGTGCCAGCAACAGGGCTTTGAACACTGAAGCTTTCTTT. As protein: CASNRALNTEAFF.

The rearrangement joins TRBV7-2 to TRBJ1-5; the D gene is possibly TRBD1 (5 bases). The CDR3 runs to 13 residues. V lost 4 bases and J lost 5, with 9 bases in between. The germline gives CDR1 SGHTA, CDR2 FQGNSA. Written as DNA, the CDR3 is TGTGCCAGCAGCTCTCAGGGTTATCAGCCCCAGCATTTT. Its protein product is CASSSQGYQPQHF.

CDR3 coding DNA: TGTGCCAGCAGCCAGGGACAGGGTAATTCACCCCTCCACTTT. This codes for CASSQGQGNSPLHF. This rearrangement joins TRBV7-2 to TRBJ1-6; 9 bases line up with TRBD1. This CDR3 has 14 residues. V dropped 5 bases and J dropped 6; count of bases not matched to a gene: 2. Germline loops: CDR1 SGHTA, CDR2 FQGNSA.

The CDR3 DNA follows: TGTGCCAGCAGTGATCCCTTCGACAGGGATTCACCCCTCCACTTT. Amino acid sequence: CASSDPFDRDSPLHF. This chain joins TRBV6-1 and TRBJ1-6; 7 bases match TRBD1. Germline lookup yields CDR1 MNHNS and CDR2 SASEGT. Unmatched junction bases numbered 7, after V lost 3 bases and J lost 8 bases. CDR3 size: 15 residues.